The 8 T cell receptor beta chains given below trace back to one sample, sequenced in a study of shared clonotypes between healthy human individuals. Sequencing used immunoSEQ multiplex PCR; TCRdb keeps in-frame clones, though not all of them. The table records about 2 million clones, 95% of them present only once. Material: naive CD4+ T cells sorted from blood. Subset reported: CD45RA+ positively selected. The receptors were sampled from a man aged 18 to 35 in good health.

The CDR3 nucleotides are TGTGCCAGCAGTGGCCAAACCCTAGCATCGTACGAGCAGTACTTC. It specifies CASSGQTLASYEQYF. This chain connects TRBV6-1 to TRBJ2-7, with D possibly matching TRBD2 (5 bases). V was cut by 4 bases and J by 4 bases, with 17 bases left in between. This CDR3 region has 15 residues. CDR1 MNHNS and CDR2 SASEGT come from the germline V gene.

The gene calls are TRBV7-2 and TRBJ1-4; 7 bases agree with TRBD1. Germline values: CDR1 SGHTA, CDR2 FQGNSA. Unmatched junction bases numbered 11, after V lost 5 bases and J lost 8 bases. This CDR3 is 15 amino acids long. DNA for the CDR3: TGTGCCAGCAGCACGGGGGGCAGGGGGTACGAAAAACTGTTTTTT. It specifies CASSTGGRGYEKLFF.

The rearrangement joins TRBV5-1 to TRBJ2-2; 13 nucleotides line up with TRBD2. The V gene's germline CDR1 is SGHRS and CDR2 YFSETQ. The CDR3 length is 19 residues. Unmatched junction bases numbered 7, after V lost 0 bases and J lost 2 bases. The CDR3 reads CASSLARTSGRPNTGELFF. The CDR3 bases are TGCGCCAGCAGCTTGGCCCGGACTAGCGGGAGACCCAACACCGGGGAGCTGTTTTTT.

The chain joins TRBV28 to TRBJ1-1, with D uncertain. The germline CDR1 and CDR2 sequences are MDHEN and SYDVKM. V was pared by 3 bases and J by 5 bases, with 10 bases between. CDR3 size: 13 residues. CDR3 region: CASSFPGWTEAFF. CDR3 coding DNA: TGTGCCAGCAGTTTCCCGGGATGGACTGAAGCTTTCTTT. Using reference TRBV28 and TRBJ1-1 for the parts outside the CDR3, the full variable domain is DVKVTQSSRYLVKRTGEKVFLECVQDMDHENMFWYRQDPGLGLRLIYFSYDVKMKEKGDIPEGYSVSREKKERFSLILESASTNQTSMYLCASSFPGWTEAFFGQGTRLTVV.

This clone appeared a single time. The rearrangement joins TRBV2 to TRBJ1-4; possibly TRBD1 for D (5 bases). Per the germline V gene, CDR1 is SNHLY and CDR2 is FYNNEI. Trimming left V 2 bases short and J 0 bases short, with 7 bases between. The CDR3 covers 15 residues. This CDR3 is CASSEMGATNEKLFF. The CDR3 bases are TGTGCCAGCAGTGAAATGGGGGCAACTAATGAAAAACTGTTTTTT.

The sample holds one count of this clone. V is TRBV9 and J is TRBJ2-6; 10 bases fit TRBD2. CDR1 SGDLS and CDR2 YYNGEE come from the germline V gene. V lost 1 base, J lost 2 bases, and 6 bases stayed unmatched. The CDR3 contains 18 residues. Here the CDR3 DNA reads TGTGCCAGCAGCGTAACCAGCGGGAGGGAGGCTGGGGCCAACGTCCTGACTTTC. Translated, it gives CASSVTSGREAGANVLTF.

The chain uses TRBV4-1 and TRBJ2-2, with TRBD2 matching 9 bases. The ends lost 4 bases at V and 1 base at J; junction bases unmatched: 10. The CDR3 extends over 18 amino acids. Germline CDR1 and CDR2: MGHRA and YSYEKL. CDR3 coding DNA: TGCGCCAGCAGCCCCCCGTACTTAGCGGGAGAGAACACCGGGGAGCTGTTTTTT. This encodes CASSPPYLAGENTGELFF.

J is TRBJ2-3 and V is TRBV5-1; 8 bases align to TRBD1. The germline gives CDR1 SGHRS, CDR2 YFSETQ. Unmatched junction bases numbered 16, after V lost 1 base and J lost 0 bases. The CDR3 runs to 20 residues. CDR3 in amino acids: CASSLTGGSFTWASTDTQYF. The CDR3 nucleotides are TGCGCCAGCAGCTTGACAGGGGGAAGTTTTACGTGGGCTAGCACAGATACGCAGTATTTT.